The rows below give T cell receptor beta chains drawn from one sample of a study of T cells in Graves' hyperthyroidism and ophthalmopathy. TCRdb re-called the multiplex PCR reads with MiXCR, one entry per CDR3 protein. Here the sample spans some 560,000 distinct CDR3 sequences, 12% to 15% being singletons. The sequenced material came from blood. The receptors derive from a woman aged 40 to 49 with Graves' hyperthyroidism. Both conserved end residues are part of each CDR3. A D gene is named only where the DNA matches it firmly. For some rows the clone size is stated as once, few or many, or as a class when expanded; others skip it.

CDR3nt | CDR3aa | abundance | v_gene | d_gene | j_gene
TGTGCCAGCAGCCATTCGCTAGGTACCGGGGAGCTGTTTTTT | CASSHSLGTGELFF | few | TRBV3-1 | NA | TRBJ2-2
TGTGCCATCAGTGAGTCGGCAGGGGGCTACACTGAAGCTTTCTTT | CAISESAGGYTEAFF | NA | TRBV10-3 | TRBD1 | TRBJ1-1
TGTGCCAGCAGCCTCGGAGGGGAAGCTTTCTTT | CASSLGGEAFF | many | TRBV27 | NA | TRBJ1-1
TGCAGTGCTAGATCTGAGAGGGTTGAGCAGTACTTC | CSARSERVEQYF | few | TRBV20-1 | NA | TRBJ2-7
TGTGCCAGCAGTCCGTGGAACACTGAAGCTTTCTTT | CASSPWNTEAFF | many | TRBV6-2/TRBV6-3 | NA | TRBJ1-1
TGTGCCAGCCGATCCGACAGGGCCTTCTCCCTAGAGACCCAGTACTTC | CASRSDRAFSLETQYF | NA | TRBV6-1 | TRBD1 | TRBJ2-5
TGCGCCAGCAGCTTTTTGGGGTCGGGGGAGCTGTTTTTT | CASSFLGSGELFF | many | TRBV5-1 | NA | TRBJ2-2
TGTGCCAGTAGTATACTAAGGAAAGGAGACTCGAGCACAGATACGCAGTATTTT | CASSILRKGDSSTDTQYF | many | TRBV19 | NA | TRBJ2-3
TGCGCCAGCAGGCCAGCGGGGGTAAACACCGGGGAGCTGTTTTTT | CASRPAGVNTGELFF | NA | TRBV5-1 | TRBD2 | TRBJ2-2
TGTGCCAGCAAAGTGGGACAGGAAAAACTGTTTTTT | CASKVGQEKLFF | few | TRBV28 | TRBD1 | TRBJ1-4
TGTGCCAGCGGACCACGGACAGGGTCCCCCTACGAGCAGTACTTC | CASGPRTGSPYEQYF | many | TRBV2 | TRBD1 | TRBJ2-7
TGTGCCAGCAGCTCAAGGGACACCAGAAAAGAGCAGTACTTC | CASSSRDTRKEQYF | NA | TRBV12-3/TRBV12-4 | NA | TRBJ2-7
TGTGCCACCAGCAGAGATTCGGACTACCCCCAAACAGATACGCAGTATTTT | CATSRDSDYPQTDTQYF | NA | TRBV15 | NA | TRBJ2-3
TGTGCCAGCAGCTTAAGGGAGGACTCTAACACAGATACGCAGTATTTT | CASSLREDSNTDTQYF | NA | TRBV7-2 | NA | TRBJ2-3
TGTGCCAGCACTGCGGGAGCCCACGAGCAGTACTTC | CASTAGAHEQYF | NA | TRBV6-1 | TRBD2 | TRBJ2-7
TGTGCCAGCAGCGGCGTACTATCCTACGAGCAGTACTTC | CASSGVLSYEQYF | many | TRBV7-9 | NA | TRBJ2-7
TGTGCCAGCAGTGAAGGCAGGGTCTCCTACAATGAGCAGTTCTTC | CASSEGRVSYNEQFF | many | TRBV2 | NA | TRBJ2-1
TGCAGTGCTAGAGATCTGACTAGCGGGAGTGGTACGCAGTATTTT | CSARDLTSGSGTQYF | many | TRBV20-1 | TRBD2 | TRBJ2-3
TGCAGTGCTGCCCGGGACTGGCAGACCCAAGAGACCCAGTACTTC | CSAARDWQTQETQYF | many | TRBV20-1 | NA | TRBJ2-5
TGTGCCACCAGTGACCCCGGTAGAGACGGACACTATGGCTACACCTTC | CATSDPGRDGHYGYTF | NA | TRBV24-1 | NA | TRBJ1-2
TGCGCCAGCAGCTTGTCCGGGGCTCAGAACACCGGGGAGCTGTTTTTT | CASSLSGAQNTGELFF | NA | TRBV5-1 | NA | TRBJ2-2
TGTGCCTGGAGTGTTACAGGGGACGAGCAGTTCTTC | CAWSVTGDEQFF | many | TRBV30 | TRBD1 | TRBJ2-1
TGTGCCAGCAGCCTCCCCCCGGGACAGGGGGCTTACGAGCAGTACTTC | CASSLPPGQGAYEQYF | many | TRBV11-3 | TRBD1 | TRBJ2-7
TGCAGCGCCTCACTGGCAATGAACACTGAAGCTTTCTTT | CSASLAMNTEAFF | many | TRBV29-1 | NA | TRBJ1-1
TGTGCCAGCAGTTACGGTGGGGGGCAAGAGACCCAGTACTTC | CASSYGGGQETQYF | many | TRBV6-6 | NA | TRBJ2-5
TGTGCCAGCAGCCAAAGATGGGACAAAACGTCTGGGGCCAACGTCCTGACTTTC | CASSQRWDKTSGANVLTF | NA | TRBV14 | NA | TRBJ2-6
TGTGCCAGTAGTATACTAGATCGGGGGGTCGATGAGCAGTTCTTC | CASSILDRGVDEQFF | few | TRBV19 | TRBD2 | TRBJ2-1
TGTGCCAGCAGCTGGGGACAGGGACGCACTGAAGCTTTCTTT | CASSWGQGRTEAFF | many | TRBV5-8 | TRBD1 | TRBJ1-1
TGTGCCAGCAGTTTATTGCGGGCAGACAACTACGAGCAGTACTTC | CASSLLRADNYEQYF | many | TRBV28 | NA | TRBJ2-7
TGTGCCAGCAGACGACAGGTCACCTACAATGAGCAGTTCTTC | CASRRQVTYNEQFF | many | TRBV12-3/TRBV12-4 | NA | TRBJ2-1
TGTGCCAGCAGTTTATCCGGGGTTGGCACTGAAGCTTTCTTT | CASSLSGVGTEAFF | many | TRBV27 | NA | TRBJ1-1
TGCGCCAGCAGCCAAGAGCCCGGGACAGTGTACGAGCAGTACTTC | CASSQEPGTVYEQYF | NA | TRBV4-1 | TRBD1 | TRBJ2-7
TGTGCCAGCAGCGAAGGACTAGCGGGAGTCTTTAGGCAAGAGACCCAGTACTTC | CASSEGLAGVFRQETQYF | many | TRBV11-2 | TRBD2 | TRBJ2-5
TGTGCCAGCAGACCCCCAGGGACAGGAACCTACGAGCAGTACTTC | CASRPPGTGTYEQYF | NA | TRBV27 | TRBD1 | TRBJ2-7
TGCAGCGGAACGACAGGGGGCAACGGGGAGCTGTTTTTT | CSGTTGGNGELFF | many | TRBV29-1 | TRBD1 | TRBJ2-2
TGCAGCGTTGAAGGGCGGGGGTCCTTACCCGGGGAGCTGTTTTTT | CSVEGRGSLPGELFF | NA | TRBV29-1 | TRBD2 | TRBJ2-2
TGTGCCAGCAGTTTCGGGATTCACACCGGGGAGCTGTTTTTT | CASSFGIHTGELFF | few | TRBV12-3/TRBV12-4 | NA | TRBJ2-2
TGTGCCAGCAGTTCCACCCTCGGTTTGGATGAGCAGTTCTTC | CASSSTLGLDEQFF | few | TRBV12-3/TRBV12-4 | NA | TRBJ2-1
TGTGCCAGCAGTTTCCCGGACAGGGAAGAGGATCAGCCCCAGCATTTT | CASSFPDREEDQPQHF | many | TRBV27 | TRBD1 | TRBJ1-5
TGTGCCTGGAGTTTGGGAAGGGGCAATCAGCCCCAGCATTTT | CAWSLGRGNQPQHF | many | TRBV30 | NA | TRBJ1-5
TGTGCCAGCAGCCAAGATGAGAAGGGGAAACTGTTTTTT | CASSQDEKGKLFF | NA | TRBV14 | NA | TRBJ1-4
TGTGCCAGCAGCGTTCGTGGGGAGGGCTCCTACAATGAGCAGTTCTTC | CASSVRGEGSYNEQFF | NA | TRBV9 | TRBD2 | TRBJ2-1
TGTGCCAGCAAGGACACGGGAAACACCATATATTTT | CASKDTGNTIYF | many | TRBV2 | NA | TRBJ1-3
TGTGCCAGCAGCGAGGAGGACTTCTACGAGCAGTACTTC | CASSEEDFYEQYF | few | TRBV7-9 | NA | TRBJ2-7
TGTGCCACCAGTGACAGCGGGAGGGAGGGGCAGTTCTTC | CATSDSGREGQFF | NA | TRBV24-1 | TRBD2 | TRBJ2-1
TGCAGCGCCTCGGGGGGCCTCTCGTCCTACGAGCAGTACTTC | CSASGGLSSYEQYF | many | TRBV29-1 | NA | TRBJ2-7
TGCGCCAGCAGCGTCAGACTGAGCTACGAGCAGTACTTC | CASSVRLSYEQYF | NA | TRBV5-1 | NA | TRBJ2-7
TGTGCCAGCGATGACAGTGGCAGCAATCAGCCCCAGCATTTT | CASDDSGSNQPQHF | few | TRBV28 | NA | TRBJ1-5
TGTGCCAGCAGCTTAGCAGGGCTACCCCCCGAGCAGTACTTC | CASSLAGLPPEQYF | many | TRBV7-2 | NA | TRBJ2-7